Presented here are 31 T cell receptor beta chains from one specimen sequenced in a study of blood T cell repertoires in COVID-19. TCRdb keeps only in-frame clones here, not all; method: immunoSEQ multiplex PCR. Altogether 31,000 or so clones are present, about 91% being singletons, with the ten largest covering under 30%. The sequenced sample consisted of peripheral blood. All receptors derive from a man older than 75 with acute or convalescent COVID-19.

This sequence joins TRBV27 and TRBJ2-3; D perhaps matches TRBD2 (6 bases). CDR1 is MNHEY and CDR2 is SMNVEV in the germline V gene (reference sequence). The CDR3 totals 14 residues. V lost 10 bases and J 1 base, leaving 15 bases between the germline ends. The CDR3 DNA follows: TGTGCCACCTCCTCGCGGGGACGCACAGATACGCAGTATTTT. Translating gives CATSSRGRTDTQYF.

V and J are TRBV7-2 and TRBJ1-3; D remains ambiguous. Looked up from germline, CDR1 is SGHTA and CDR2 is FQGNSA. V lost 5 bases, J lost 0 bases, and 8 bases lay in between. There are 14 residues in the CDR3. The CDR3, as DNA: TGTGCCAGCAGCCTCGGGAACTCTGGAAACACCATATATTTT. This translates into CASSLGNSGNTIYF. Using reference TRBV7-2 and TRBJ1-3 for the parts outside the CDR3, the full variable domain is GAGVSQSPSNKVTEKGKDVELRCDPISGHTALYWYRQSLGQGLEFLIYFQGNSAPDKSGLPSDRFSAERTGGSVSTLTIQRTQQEDSAVYLCASSLGNSGNTIYFGEGSWLTVV.

This chain uses TRBV24-1 with TRBJ2-3; 9 nucleotides agree with TRBD2. CDR1 and CDR2 (germline): KGHDR, SFDVKD. V dropped 1 base and J dropped 1; count of bases not matched to a gene: 5. This CDR3 is 17 amino acids long. The CDR3 DNA reads as TGTGCCACCAGTGATTTTTGGGCTAGCGGGGGCACAGATACGCAGTATTTT. Translating gives CATSDFWASGGTDTQYF.

This sequence joins TRBV7-2 and TRBJ2-1, with 7 bases that match TRBD2. Looked up from germline, CDR1 is SGHTA and CDR2 is FQGNSA. V shed 5 bases and J 9 bases; nucleotides not matched to a gene: 7. CDR3 length: 13 amino acids. CDR3 amino acids: CASSPRTSREQFF. The DNA of the CDR3 is TGTGCCAGCAGCCCCCGGACTAGTCGTGAGCAGTTCTTC.

CDR3 loop: CASNKGQWNTEAFF. The CDR3 DNA reads TGTGCCAGCAACAAAGGACAGTGGAACACTGAAGCTTTCTTT. The chain links TRBV11-3 to TRBJ1-1, with D maybe TRBD1 (6 bases). This CDR3 is 14 amino acids long. Germline loops: CDR1 SGHNT, CDR2 YENEEA. Trimming pared 7 bases from V and 1 base from J, leaving 13 bases between.

This rearrangement joins TRBV7-2 to TRBJ2-2; D ambiguous. The germline V gene has CDR1 SGHTA and CDR2 FQGNSA. V dropped 1 base and J dropped 3 bases, with 9 bases sitting between them. There are 15 residues in the CDR3. The CDR3 loop reads CASSLVSRYTGELFF. Written as DNA, the CDR3 is TGTGCCAGCAGCTTAGTTAGCCGATACACCGGGGAGCTGTTTTTT.

The rearrangement uses TRBV7-9 and TRBJ2-1; 7 bases fit TRBD1. The CDR3 loop spans 15 amino acids. CDR1 and CDR2 from the germline V gene are SEHNR and FQNEAQ (reference sequence). V lost 4 bases to trimming and J lost 0 bases; unmatched junction nucleotides: 3. CDR3 sequence (DNA): TGTGCCAGCAGCTCTACAGGGGACTCCTACAATGAGCAGTTCTTC. Translated, it gives CASSSTGDSYNEQFF.

The chain recombines TRBV5-1 with TRBJ1-4; maybe TRBD1 (5 bases). This CDR3 is 14 amino acids long. V was trimmed by 0 bases and J by 10 bases, leaving 13 bases between them. Germline V gene sequence: CDR1 SGHRS, CDR2 YFSETQ. As DNA, the CDR3 is TGCGCCAGCAGCTTGGGCCCAGGGAACGGAAAACTGTTTTTT. It translates to CASSLGPGNGKLFF.

The rearrangement uses TRBV19 and TRBJ1-1; D gene unclear. The CDR3 has 13 amino acids. Trimming cost V 3 bases and J 2 bases, with 7 bases left between them. The germline V gene encodes CDR1 LNHDA and CDR2 SQIVND (reference sequence). The CDR3 loop is CASSISVNTEAFF. The CDR3 region has the DNA TGTGCCAGTAGTATTAGCGTCAACACTGAAGCTTTCTTT.

This sequence joins TRBV5-8 and TRBJ2-1; no clear D. The ends were cut back, 0 bases at V and 5 bases at J, with 12 bases in the middle. Germline CDR1 SGHTS, CDR2 YDEGEE. The CDR3 covers 15 residues. CDR3 amino acids: CASSLVLRSDNEQFF. CDR3 nucleotide sequence: TGTGCCAGCAGCTTGGTTCTGCGGTCTGACAATGAGCAGTTCTTC.

The chain links TRBV27 to TRBJ2-2, with TRBD2 matching over 8 bases. V was pared by 4 bases and J by 5 bases, with 3 bases of the junction left unmatched. The CDR3 length is 14 residues. Per the germline V gene, CDR1 is MNHEY and CDR2 is SMNVEV (reference sequence). CDR3 sequence reads: CASSWTGGTGELFF. CDR3 DNA: TGTGCCAGCAGTTGGACGGGAGGGACCGGGGAGCTGTTTTTT.

The chain is built from TRBV7-9 and TRBJ1-5, with D unresolved. The CDR3 is 12 residues long. Trimming left V 5 bases short and J 6 bases short, with 8 bases between. In germline, CDR1 is SEHNR, CDR2 FQNEAQ (reference sequence). CDR3 protein: CASSLLGQPQHF. The CDR3 DNA is TGTGCCAGCAGCCTCCTAGGTCAGCCCCAGCATTTT.

In its sample, this clone was seen once. V usage is TRBV2 and J usage is TRBJ1-5, with D perhaps TRBD1 (6 bases). V lost 6 bases and J lost 2, with 14 bases in between. This CDR3 region has 15 residues. Germline values: CDR1 SNHLY, CDR2 FYNNEI. The CDR3 coding sequence is TGTGCCAGCAGGTACAGGGTTTGGGGCAATCAGCCCCAGCATTTT. Amino acids: CASRYRVWGNQPQHF.

The V gene is TRBV3-1 (or the pseudogene TRBV3-2), the J gene TRBJ1-1, with 8 bases fitting TRBD1. The CDR3 covers 13 residues. Losses at the gene ends were 4 bases for V and 4 bases for J; bases not matched to a gene: 2. Germline-derived CDR1 and CDR2 are LGHDT and YNNKEL (reference sequence). CDR3 DNA: TGTGCCAGCAGCCTGGACAGGGCCACTGAAGCTTTCTTT. Amino acid sequence: CASSLDRATEAFF.

The V call is TRBV7-9, the J call TRBJ2-3; a possible D gene is TRBD1 (6 bases). The germline V gene encodes CDR1 SEHNR and CDR2 FQNEAQ (reference sequence). The CDR3 has 15 amino acids. V was cut by 6 bases and J by 4 bases, with 17 bases left in between. In DNA form, the CDR3 reads TGTGCCAGCAGGCCTAACAGGGTCGGGTCAGATACGCAGTATTTT. Protein sequence: CASRPNRVGSDTQYF.

The chain carries TRBV11-3 and TRBJ2-2; TRBD2 matches 10 bases. The CDR3 has 17 amino acids. Germline V CDR1 and CDR2: SGHNT, YENEEA. V was clipped by 0 bases and J by 4 bases; unmatched bases: 5. The CDR3 is CASSLDVPSGSTGELFF. The CDR3 DNA follows: TGTGCCAGCAGCTTAGACGTACCTAGCGGGAGCACCGGGGAGCTGTTTTTT.

This chain links TRBV3-1 (or the pseudogene TRBV3-2) with TRBJ2-2; 7 nucleotides line up with TRBD2. Trimming cost V 2 bases and J 4 bases; bases outside gene matches: 4. Germline loops: CDR1 LGHDT, CDR2 YNNKEL (reference sequence). The CDR3 has 15 residues. DNA for the CDR3: TGTGCCAGCAGCCAAAGTGGGGAGGGCACCGGGGAGCTGTTTTTT. It codes for CASSQSGEGTGELFF.

The rearrangement links TRBV6-5 to TRBJ1-2; D is undetermined. CDR3 length equals 11 residues. Trimming removed 8 bases at V and 4 bases at J, with 8 bases between. CDR1 MNHEY and CDR2 SVGAGI come from the germline V gene. The CDR3 is CASRGAYGYTF. The CDR3 DNA is TGTGCCAGCCGGGGAGCCTATGGCTACACCTTC.

V gene TRBV3-1 (or the pseudogene TRBV3-2) combines with J gene TRBJ2-5, with unresolved D. Trimming removed 4 bases at V and 0 bases at J, with 6 bases between. The CDR3 contains 13 residues. Germline CDR1 is LGHDT and CDR2 is YNNKEL (reference sequence). The CDR3 DNA follows: TGTGCCAGCAGCCGGGCAGACCAAGAGACCCAGTACTTC. This encodes CASSRADQETQYF.

This clone was recorded a few times. The chain carries TRBV6-4 and TRBJ2-7; 7 nucleotides align to TRBD2. The germline V gene has CDR1 MRHNA and CDR2 SNTAGT. V shed 8 bases and J 0 bases; nucleotides not matched to a gene: 19. This CDR3 comprises 18 residues. CDR3 region: CASYPTSSESESSYEQYF. CDR3 bases: TGTGCCAGCTACCCGACTAGCTCCGAATCCGAGAGCTCCTACGAGCAGTACTTC.

This clone has only one observation. The chain employs TRBV12-5 and TRBJ1-2, with 10 positions matching TRBD1. Trimming at V came to 1 base and at J to 8 bases, leaving 22 bases not matched to a gene. CDR3 length: 20 amino acids. Germline loops: CDR1 LGHNT, CDR2 FRNRAP. The CDR3 loop reads CASGLAGGTGDLPPAMGYTF. The CDR3 DNA follows: TGTGCTAGTGGTTTGGCCGGGGGGACAGGGGACCTCCCCCCCGCTATGGGCTACACCTTC.

This chain uses TRBV11-3 with TRBJ2-5; 8 nucleotides match TRBD1. Germline loops: CDR1 SGHNT, CDR2 YENEEA. This CDR3 region has 15 residues. J lost 6 bases, V lost 5 bases, and 11 bases had no gene match. The CDR3 DNA reads TGTGCCAGCAGCCCCAACAGGGGGGTGAGGAAGACCCAGTACTTC. Its protein product is CASSPNRGVRKTQYF.

This CDR3 is CASSLFDRANSPLHF. CDR3 DNA: TGTGCCAGCAGTTTATTCGACAGGGCCAATTCACCCCTCCACTTT. The V and J genes are TRBV27 and TRBJ1-6; 7 bases match TRBD1. The CDR3 length is 15 residues. V shed 1 base and J 7 bases; nucleotides not matched to a gene: 4. CDR1 is MNHEY, CDR2 SMNVEV, per germline (reference sequence).

The chain recombines TRBV24-1 with TRBJ2-5; 11 bases agree with TRBD1. This CDR3 spans 14 amino acids. V dropped 3 bases and J dropped 8; count of bases not matched to a gene: 4. Germline CDR1 KGHDR, CDR2 SFDVKD. The CDR3 coding sequence is TGTGCCACCAGTGATGTAGGGACAGGGGGTACCCAGTACTTC. This codes for CATSDVGTGGTQYF.

The gene calls are TRBV4-2 and TRBJ1-1; 7 nucleotides align to TRBD1. V was pared by 4 bases and J by 7 bases, with 12 bases of the junction left unmatched. CDR3 length: 15 residues. CDR1 is LGHNA, CDR2 YNFKEQ, per germline. CDR3 residues: CASSRSDRARDEAFF. The CDR3 region has the DNA TGTGCCAGCAGCCGCTCCGACAGGGCTAGGGATGAAGCTTTCTTT.

The chain is built from TRBV28 and TRBJ2-5; D not certain. Trimming stripped 3 bases from V and 3 bases from J, with 5 bases between. CDR1 is MDHEN and CDR2 is SYDVKM in the germline V gene. This CDR3 contains 12 residues. The CDR3 region is CASSLAEETQYF. The CDR3 nucleotides read TGTGCCAGCAGTTTGGCGGAAGAGACCCAGTACTTC.

This sequence joins TRBV10-3 and TRBJ2-7; 11 nucleotides line up with TRBD2. This CDR3 is 14 amino acids long. Trimming took 10 bases from V and 2 from J; bases not matched to a gene: 7. Germline values: CDR1 ENHRY, CDR2 SYGVKD. The CDR3 sequence: CATKGLAVTYEQYF. The CDR3 DNA is TGTGCCACAAAGGGACTAGCGGTTACCTACGAGCAGTACTTC.

V gene TRBV19 combines with J gene TRBJ2-1; 12 positions agree with TRBD2. This CDR3 contains 16 residues. The germline CDR1 and CDR2 sequences are LNHDA and SQIVND (reference sequence). The V segment lost 4 bases and the J segment 3 bases; nucleotides outside the gene matches: 4. The CDR3 coding sequence is TGTGCCAGTAGTACCGGGACTAGCGGGCACTACAATGAGCAGTTCTTC. Its translation: CASSTGTSGHYNEQFF.

The chain is built from TRBV5-4 and TRBJ1-1; a weak D match, TRBD1 (6 bases). The length of the CDR3 is 14 residues. Germline V lookup: CDR1 SGHNT, CDR2 YYREEE (reference sequence). V lost 4 bases, J lost 7 bases, and 17 bases lay in between. CDR3 in amino acids: CASSRTGQRLEAFF. For the CDR3, the DNA is TGTGCCAGCAGCCGGACTGGACAGAGACTTGAAGCTTTCTTT.

In this sample, this clone turned up once. The J gene is TRBJ2-1, the V gene TRBV7-9; 8 nucleotides match TRBD1. The CDR3 is made up of 14 amino acids. The germline V gene has CDR1 SEHNR and CDR2 FQNEAQ (reference sequence). With V trimmed by 5 bases and J by 8 bases, 8 bases remained unmatched. The CDR3 here is CASSPSRGLDEQFF. The CDR3 bases are TGTGCCAGCAGCCCTAGCAGGGGGCTCGATGAGCAGTTCTTC.

The CDR3 loop is CASSLPGAGLAGAEQYF. The CDR3 DNA is TGTGCCAGCAGTCTTCCGGGGGCCGGACTAGCGGGAGCGGAGCAGTACTTC. The gene calls are TRBV27 and TRBJ2-7, with 13 bases lining up with TRBD2. The length of the CDR3 is 17 residues. The V gene end was trimmed by 5 bases and the J gene end by 7 bases; junction bases not matched to a gene: 14. CDR1 is MNHEY and CDR2 is SMNVEV in the germline V gene (reference sequence).